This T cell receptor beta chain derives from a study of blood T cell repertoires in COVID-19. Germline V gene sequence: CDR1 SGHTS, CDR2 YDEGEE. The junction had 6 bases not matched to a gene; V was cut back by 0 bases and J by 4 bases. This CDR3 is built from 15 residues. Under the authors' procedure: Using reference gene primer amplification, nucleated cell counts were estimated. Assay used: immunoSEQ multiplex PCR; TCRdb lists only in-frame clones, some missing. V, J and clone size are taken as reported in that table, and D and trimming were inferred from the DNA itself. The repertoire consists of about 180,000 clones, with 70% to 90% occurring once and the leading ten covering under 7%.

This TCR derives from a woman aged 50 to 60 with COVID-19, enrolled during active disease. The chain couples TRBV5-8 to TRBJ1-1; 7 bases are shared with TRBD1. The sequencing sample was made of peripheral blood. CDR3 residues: CASSLGAGGGTEAFF. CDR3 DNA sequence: TGTGCCAGCAGCTTGGGTGCAGGGGGAGGCACTGAAGCTTTCTTT.